What follows are 8 T cell receptor beta chains derived from one specimen sequenced in a study of B cell selection in AIRE deficiency. Sorting defined conventional CD4 T cells as CD4+CD127+. Libraries were prepared by immunoSEQ multiplex PCR; TCRdb keeps only in-frame clonotypes and omits some of them. This table has some 25,000 clones, approximately 96% appearing once. Sequences were obtained from CD4+CD127+ conventional T cells sorted from PBMCs. These receptors were obtained from a human donor in good health.

The chain recombines TRBV7-3 with TRBJ1-2; tentatively, D is TRBD1 (5 bases). In germline, CDR1 is SGHTA, CDR2 FQGTGA. The germline V and J ends were trimmed by 2 bases and 8 bases, with 15 bases remaining between them. The CDR3 contains 14 residues. The CDR3 region has the DNA TGTGCCAGCAGCTTAGGGACCCCAGAACAAGGCTACACCTTC. Protein sequence: CASSLGTPEQGYTF.

This chain connects TRBV28 to TRBJ1-5; 9 bases agree with TRBD1. Germline CDR1 reads MDHEN; CDR2 reads SYDVKM. This CDR3 contains 16 residues. V lost 6 bases to trimming and J lost 5 bases; unmatched junction nucleotides: 11. The CDR3 here is CASSLTQGAGDQPQHF. CDR3 DNA: TGTGCCAGCAGCCTAACACAGGGGGCCGGGGATCAGCCCCAGCATTTT.

This clone was seen once. The chain employs TRBV11-2 and TRBJ2-1; 7 nucleotides match TRBD2. The junction had 10 bases not matched to a gene; V was cut back by 5 bases and J by 9 bases. The CDR3 covers 14 residues. Germline assignment: CDR1 SGHAT and CDR2 FQNNGV. The CDR3 spells CASSLSRTGGEQFF. Here the CDR3 DNA reads TGTGCCAGCAGCCTGAGCCGGACGGGGGGTGAGCAGTTCTTC.

This rearrangement joins TRBV30 to TRBJ1-4; unclear D gene. Germline CDR1 and CDR2: GTSNPN and SVGIG (reference sequence). This CDR3 has 13 residues. The germline V and J ends were trimmed by 6 bases and 8 bases, with 16 bases remaining between them. CDR3 in amino acids: CACIPPGWEKLFF. The CDR3 region has the DNA TGTGCCTGCATACCCCCGGGCTGGGAAAAACTGTTTTTT. Full variable domain (outside the CDR3, taken from reference TRBV30 and TRBJ1-4): SQTIHQWPATLVQPVGSPLSLECTVEGTSNPNLYWYRQAAGRGLQLLFYSVGIGQISSEVPQNLSASRPQDRQFILSSKKLLLSDSGFYLCACIPPGWEKLFFGSGTQLSVL.

The gene calls are TRBV7-2 and TRBJ2-5; D not certain. This CDR3 spans 11 amino acids. Germline CDR1 and CDR2: SGHTA and FQGNSA. Trimming took 6 bases from V and 5 from J, leaving 7 bases between them. As DNA, the CDR3 is TGTGCCAGCAGACGTCAGGAGACCCAGTACTTC. Protein sequence: CASRRQETQYF. Based on the CDR3 plus reference TRBV7-2 and TRBJ2-5, the full variable domain is GAGVSQSPSNKVTEKGKDVELRCDPISGHTALYWYRQSLGQGLEFLIYFQGNSAPDKSGLPSDRFSAERTGGSVSTLTIQRTQQEDSAVYLCASRRQETQYFGPGTRLLVL.

The chain carries TRBV28 and TRBJ2-1; a weak D match, TRBD2 (5 bases). CDR1 MDHEN and CDR2 SYDVKM come from the germline V gene. Trimming cost V 3 bases and J 8 bases, with 14 bases left between them. This CDR3 has 14 amino acids. The CDR3, as DNA: TGTGCCAGCAGTTTGAGTTCGGGGAGTCATGAGCAGTTCTTC. Translation: CASSLSSGSHEQFF.

The chain links TRBV6-1 to TRBJ2-3; D may be TRBD2 (7 bases). The germline V gene encodes CDR1 MNHNS and CDR2 SASEGT. The length of the CDR3 is 13 residues. The CDR3 DNA reads TGTGCAGGGGGGCGGGGGCGCACAGATACGCAGTATTTT. Encoded protein: CAGGRGRTDTQYF.

This rearrangement joins TRBV5-1 to TRBJ2-1; 14 nucleotides match TRBD2. This CDR3 region has 15 residues. The germline V gene encodes CDR1 SGHRS and CDR2 YFSETQ. Germline trimming cut 3 bases from V and 7 bases from J; bases unmatched to any gene: 3. CDR3 in DNA: TGCGCCAGCAGCTGGGGGACTAGCGGGGGAAATGAGCAGTTCTTC. Translated, it gives CASSWGTSGGNEQFF.